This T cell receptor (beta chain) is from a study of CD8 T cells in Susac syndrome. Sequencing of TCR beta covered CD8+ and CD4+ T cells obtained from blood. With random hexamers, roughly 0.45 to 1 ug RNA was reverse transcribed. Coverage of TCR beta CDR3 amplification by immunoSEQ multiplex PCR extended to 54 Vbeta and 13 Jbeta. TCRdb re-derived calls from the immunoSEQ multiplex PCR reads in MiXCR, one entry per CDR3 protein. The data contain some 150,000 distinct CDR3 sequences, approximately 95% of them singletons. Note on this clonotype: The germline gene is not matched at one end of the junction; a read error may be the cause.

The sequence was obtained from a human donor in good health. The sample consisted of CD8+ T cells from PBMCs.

The CDR3 nucleotides are TGTGCCAGCAGTCAAGGAGGGGACGGTAATGAAAAACTGTTTTTT. Its translation is CASSQGGDGNEKLFF. V is TRBV14 and J is TRBJ1-4, with D maybe TRBD1 (5 bases). Germline-derived CDR1 and CDR2 are SGHDN and FVKESK. The CDR3 extends over 15 amino acids.